These 17 T cell receptor beta chains were sequenced from one sample in a study of T cells after yellow fever vaccination. TCRdb ran MiXCR on the 5' RACE reads and lists one entry per CDR3 protein. The sample lists approximately 600,000 distinct CDR3 sequences; approximately 13% were seen once. Sequencing used PBMCs, obtained on the day of the yellow fever booster vaccination. Receptors originate from a man aged 30-40 years who received the YFV17D yellow fever vaccine.

This chain joins TRBV5-1 and TRBJ2-1; 9 bases map to TRBD1. The length of the CDR3 is 15 residues. J lost 8 bases, V lost 4 bases, and 10 bases had no gene match. Germline V gene data show CDR1 as SGHRS and CDR2 as YFSETQ. CDR3 protein: CASSRQGTGIHEQFF. The CDR3 nucleotides read TGCGCCAGCAGCCGCCAAGGGACAGGGATCCATGAGCAGTTCTTC.

This chain uses TRBV6-2 or TRBV6-3 with TRBJ2-1; D gene ambiguous. The CDR3 covers 16 residues. With 2 bases removed from V and 4 bases from J, the gap between germline ends came to 15 bases. Germline CDR1 and CDR2: MNHEY and SVGEGT. The CDR3 loop is CASSYLGQPAYNEQFF. In DNA, the CDR3 is TGTGCCAGCAGTTACCTTGGCCAGCCCGCTTACAATGAGCAGTTCTTC.

This clonotype was seen a handful of times. The chain combines TRBV6-2 or TRBV6-3 with TRBJ1-5, with 7 bases that match TRBD1. The trim removed 6 bases at V and 9 bases at J, leaving 14 bases unmatched. This CDR3 region has 15 residues. Germline V gene data show CDR1 as MNHEY and CDR2 as SVGEGT. The chain's CDR3 is CASSAHDRDRGPQHF. In DNA form, the CDR3 reads TGTGCCAGCAGCGCCCACGACAGGGACCGGGGGCCCCAGCATTTT.

CDR3 nucleotide sequence: TGCAGTGCTGCTGGGCTTGGAAACACCATATATTTT. The encoded protein is CSAAGLGNTIYF. The rearrangement links TRBV20-1 to TRBJ1-3; D not resolved. Trimming removed 5 bases from V and 3 bases from J, with 8 bases in between. The germline V gene encodes CDR1 DFQATT and CDR2 SNEGSKA (reference sequence). The CDR3 runs to 12 residues.

The gene calls are TRBV24-1 and TRBJ2-5, with no clear D. V lost 12 bases to trimming and J lost 5 bases, with 15 bases between them. The CDR3 is 12 residues long. The germline CDR1 and CDR2 sequences are KGHDR and SFDVKD. The CDR3, as DNA: TGTGCCGCAGGAGATTTGGGGGAGACCCAGTACTTC. Protein: CAAGDLGETQYF.

The V call is TRBV20-1, the J call TRBJ1-2; 11 nucleotides align to TRBD1. Germline V gene sequence: CDR1 DFQATT, CDR2 SNEGSKA (reference sequence). The CDR3 extends over 15 amino acids. Trimming cost V 6 bases and J 4 bases; bases outside gene matches: 10. CDR3 nucleotide sequence: TGCAGTGCCCAGGACAGGGGGCAGATGGGCTATGGCTACACCTTC. Translating gives CSAQDRGQMGYGYTF.

The J gene is TRBJ1-2, the V gene TRBV20-1, with D possibly being TRBD1 (5 bases). CDR1 and CDR2 (germline): DFQATT, SNEGSKA (reference sequence). This CDR3 has 11 residues. V shed 6 bases and J shed 5 bases, with 10 bases lying between them. Written as DNA, the CDR3 is TGCAGTGCCCAGCGGGGGTATGGCTACACCTTC. Protein: CSAQRGYGYTF.

The V call is TRBV4-3, the J call TRBJ2-3; 12 nucleotides match TRBD2. Germline lookup yields CDR1 LGHNA and CDR2 YSLEER. The length of the CDR3 is 17 residues. The ends lost 1 base at V and 1 base at J; junction bases unmatched: 3. The CDR3: CASSQGTSGKGTDTQYF. The CDR3 DNA reads as TGCGCCAGCAGCCAAGGGACTAGCGGGAAAGGCACAGATACGCAGTATTTT.

There are a few counts of this clonotype. This rearrangement joins TRBV20-1 to TRBJ2-1; a possible D gene is TRBD1 (5 bases). The CDR3 runs to 16 residues. The V and J ends lost 0 bases and 7 bases respectively, with 19 bases between them. The germline V gene has CDR1 DFQATT and CDR2 SNEGSKA (reference sequence). For the CDR3, the DNA is TGCAGTGCTAGAGACCCACAGGCGGTGGGTCGTAATGAGCAGTTCTTC. This sequence encodes CSARDPQAVGRNEQFF.

This clonotype was detected only a few times. This chain connects TRBV18 to TRBJ1-6; TRBD1 matches 8 bases. The CDR3 sequence is 15 residues long. Germline-derived CDR1 and CDR2 are KGHSH and LQKENI. J was trimmed by 7 bases and V by 3 bases; bases with no gene match: 5. CDR3 nucleotide sequence: TGTGCCAGCTCACCCGGACAGGGAGGAAATTCACCCCTCCACTTT. This codes for CASSPGQGGNSPLHF.

This clonotype was seen more than once but under ten times. The gene calls are TRBV6-1 and TRBJ2-5; D remains unclear. V gave up 6 bases and J gave up 1 base, with 9 bases separating them. The CDR3 totals 13 residues. Germline-derived CDR1 and CDR2 are MNHNS and SASEGT. CDR3 DNA sequence: TGTGCCAGCAGCAAAGGCGGCCAAGAGACCCAGTACTTC. Its translation is CASSKGGQETQYF.

This clonotype was seen a few times. The CDR3: CASGWENTEAFF. The CDR3 DNA reads TGTGCCAGTGGTTGGGAGAACACTGAAGCTTTCTTT. This chain connects TRBV19 to TRBJ1-1; D uncertain. The CDR3 consists of 12 residues. The V end lost 8 bases, the J end lost 1 base, and 8 bases lay between the germline ends. Per the germline V gene, CDR1 is LNHDA and CDR2 is SQIVND (reference sequence).

This clonotype was recorded a few times. A read error may account for a junction end that differs from germline. The chain links TRBV5-1 to TRBJ2-5, with unresolved D. This CDR3 region has 15 residues. From germline, CDR1 is SGHRS and CDR2 YFSETQ. CDR3 protein: CASSLGPGLQETQYF. The CDR3, as DNA: TGTGCCAGCAGCTTAGGGCCGGGCCTCCAAGAGACCCAGTACTTC.

The chain links TRBV7-2 to TRBJ1-6; D gene ambiguous. CDR3 length: 13 residues. With 3 bases removed from V and 7 bases from J, the gap between germline ends came to 7 bases. Germline CDR1 is SGHTA and CDR2 is FQGNSA. CDR3 residues: CASSFTGNSPLHF. DNA for the CDR3: TGTGCCAGCAGCTTTACGGGAAATTCACCCCTCCACTTT.

This clonotype was detected a few times. This CDR3 is CSANRARGEQFF. The DNA of the CDR3 is TGCAGTGCTAACAGGGCTCGAGGAGAGCAGTTCTTC. The V call is TRBV20-1, the J call TRBJ2-1, with a tentative D call TRBD1 (6 bases). Trimming removed 4 bases from V and 10 bases from J, with 14 bases in between. CDR1 DFQATT and CDR2 SNEGSKA come from the germline V gene (reference sequence). There are 12 residues in the CDR3.

This clonotype came up a few times. The genes are TRBV12-3 or TRBV12-4 and TRBJ2-7; D assignment may be TRBD1 or TRBD2 (5 bases each). Between the trimmed V and J ends, which lost 2 bases and 7 bases, there was a span of 12 bases. This CDR3 region has 13 residues. The CDR3 loop is CASSLRGPGEQYF. The CDR3 DNA sequence: TGTGCCAGCAGTTTAAGGGGCCCGGGGGAGCAGTACTTC.

This chain links TRBV4-3 with TRBJ2-7; a possible D gene is TRBD2 (6 bases). V was shortened by 5 bases and J by 6 bases, with 11 bases between the two germline ends. Germline V CDR1 and CDR2: LGHNA, YSLEER. CDR3 length: 12 amino acids. The CDR3 loop reads CASSEEGAEQYF. CDR3 coding DNA: TGCGCCAGCAGCGAGGAGGGTGCCGAGCAGTACTTC.